Listed here are 20 T cell receptor beta chains from one sample, sequenced in a study of neurological immune-mediated disorders. MiXCR, applied by TCRdb to the 5' RACE reads, yields one record per CDR3 protein. The profile shows fewer than 90,000 distinct CDR3 sequences, roughly a tenth of them singletons. Time point: longitudinal time-point 1 (baseline). Material: PBMCs. The receptors here all came from a man aged 25-40 years in good health.

This clonotype has a count of ten or more. The chain recombines TRBV27 with TRBJ1-5; TRBD1 is a possible D gene (5 bases). Trimming pared 0 bases from V and 2 bases from J, leaving 5 bases between. CDR3 length: 14 residues. Germline V CDR1 and CDR2: MNHEY, SMNVEV (reference sequence). CDR3 in DNA: TGTGCCAGCAGTTTATCAGGGGGCAATCAGCCCCAGCATTTT. It is translated as CASSLSGGNQPQHF.

This clonotype was picked up many times. The chain carries TRBV7-2 and TRBJ1-5; D ambiguous. Germline CDR1 reads SGHTA; CDR2 reads FQGNSA. The CDR3 sequence is 14 residues long. The V end was cut by 5 bases, the J end by 1 base, with 9 bases between. The CDR3 bases are TGTGCCAGCAGCCTATTGGACAGCAATCAGCCCCAGCATTTT. It encodes CASSLLDSNQPQHF.

This clonotype was counted ten times or more. The rearrangement links TRBV5-1 to TRBJ2-4, with TRBD2 identical over 11 bases. Germline trimming cut 0 bases from V and 0 bases from J; bases unmatched to any gene: 2. The CDR3 runs to 17 residues. CDR1 is SGHRS and CDR2 is YFSETQ in the germline V gene. CDR3 sequence (DNA): TGCGCCAGCAGCTTGGATCTAGCGGGGGGAGCCAAAAACATTCAGTACTTC. It encodes CASSLDLAGGAKNIQYF. Full variable domain (outside the CDR3, taken from reference TRBV5-1 and TRBJ2-4): KAGVTQTPRYLIKTRGQQVTLSCSPISGHRSVSWYQQTPGQGLQFLFEYFSETQRNKGNFPGRFSGRQFSNSRSEMNVSTLELGDSALYLCASSLDLAGGAKNIQYFGAGTRLSVL.

This clonotype has at least ten counts. V is TRBV7-3 and J is TRBJ1-5; D gene ambiguous. CDR3 length: 12 amino acids. Germline-derived CDR1 and CDR2 are SGHTA and FQGTGA. Trimming shortened V by 2 bases and J by 9 bases, and 8 bases separated the two germline ends. The CDR3 DNA follows: TGTGCCAGCAGCTTACCCGGAGGGCCCCAGCATTTT. Its translation: CASSLPGGPQHF.

This clonotype was observed at least ten times. This sequence joins TRBV28 and TRBJ2-7; 12 nucleotides align to TRBD2. Unmatched junction bases numbered 13, after V lost 5 bases and J lost 2 bases. The germline V gene has CDR1 MDHEN and CDR2 SYDVKM. The CDR3 has 18 amino acids. The CDR3 loop is CASSPQTRLAGDPYEQYF. In nucleotides, the CDR3 is TGTGCCAGCAGTCCTCAAACCCGACTAGCGGGAGACCCCTACGAGCAGTACTTC.

This clonotype showed up many times. The chain links TRBV20-1 to TRBJ2-5; D not resolved. This CDR3 is built from 12 residues. From germline, CDR1 is DFQATT and CDR2 SNEGSKA (reference sequence). Trimming removed 4 bases at V and 5 bases at J, with 11 bases between. CDR3 sequence reads: CSANPSWETQYF. For the CDR3, the DNA is TGCAGTGCTAACCCATCGTGGGAGACCCAGTACTTC.

The chain couples TRBV5-1 to TRBJ2-1; 9 bases are shared with TRBD2. The V and J ends lost 5 bases and 0 bases, in that order; junction bases with no gene match: 3. The germline V gene has CDR1 SGHRS and CDR2 YFSETQ. This CDR3 is 15 amino acids long. The CDR3 spells CASRISGSSYNEQFF. The CDR3 DNA reads TGCGCCAGCAGAATTAGCGGGAGCTCCTACAATGAGCAGTTCTTC.

This clonotype was observed at least ten times. The chain has TRBV5-1 and TRBJ2-2; D is unresolved. CDR1 is SGHRS, CDR2 YFSETQ, per germline. V was shortened by 0 bases and J by 4 bases, with 16 bases between the two germline ends. This CDR3 is 17 amino acids long. CDR3 residues: CASSLAGNTRFTGELFF. CDR3 sequence (DNA): TGCGCCAGCAGCTTGGCTGGGAACACGAGGTTCACCGGGGAGCTGTTTTTT.

The genes are TRBV5-1 and TRBJ2-7; maybe TRBD2 (6 bases). V shed 1 base and J shed 6 bases, with 17 bases lying between them. CDR3 length: 15 residues. Germline V lookup: CDR1 SGHRS, CDR2 YFSETQ. The CDR3 DNA reads TGCGCCAGCAGCTTGACGTCTAGCGAACCTTCCGAGCAGTACTTC. Amino acid sequence: CASSLTSSEPSEQYF. The full variable domain, in which reference TRBV5-1 and TRBJ2-7 provide the parts outside the CDR3, is KAGVTQTPRYLIKTRGQQVTLSCSPISGHRSVSWYQQTPGQGLQFLFEYFSETQRNKGNFPGRFSGRQFSNSRSEMNVSTLELGDSALYLCASSLTSSEPSEQYFGPGTRLTVT.

At least ten counts were recorded for this clonotype. The chain links TRBV10-2 to TRBJ2-3, with D tentatively TRBD1 (6 bases). V lost 2 bases to trimming and J lost 0 bases, with 12 bases between them. Germline CDR1 is WSHSY and CDR2 is SAAADI. The CDR3 consists of 16 residues. CDR3 sequence reads: CASSEGNRASTDTQYF. For the CDR3, the DNA is TGCGCCAGCAGTGAGGGGAACAGGGCTAGCACAGATACGCAGTATTTT.

In this sample, this clonotype turned up many times. The chain uses TRBV10-3 and TRBJ2-1, with a weak D call TRBD1 (5 bases). In germline, CDR1 is ENHRY, CDR2 SYGVKD. Trimming stripped 3 bases from V and 8 bases from J, with 17 bases between. The CDR3 totals 15 residues. The CDR3 sequence is CAISDSRVNSDEQFF. The CDR3 region has the DNA TGTGCCATCAGTGACAGCAGGGTAAACAGCGATGAGCAGTTCTTC.

This clonotype was counted between two and nine times. Because the CDR3's place on the DNA is in doubt, the DNA is left out and the CDR3 is given as listed by TCRdb. The V call is TRBV27, the J call TRBJ1-4; the table gives TRBD1 as D, unverified against the DNA. The germline gives CDR1 MNHEY, CDR2 SMNVEV (reference sequence). The CDR3 spans 15 amino acids, including both terminal residues. The CDR3 is CASSTSTGIREKLFF.

This clonotype was counted many times. The chain joins TRBV5-1 to TRBJ1-1, with D unclear. Trimming left V 0 bases short and J 3 bases short, with 12 bases between. Looked up from germline, CDR1 is SGHRS and CDR2 is YFSETQ. The CDR3 is 15 amino acids. CDR3 nucleotide sequence: TGCGCCAGCAGCTTGGAAGGGTCAGGACACACTGAAGCTTTCTTT. Protein: CASSLEGSGHTEAFF.

This clonotype was counted many times. The V gene is TRBV2, the J gene TRBJ2-2; D uncertain. The germline gives CDR1 SNHLY, CDR2 FYNNEI. V lost 8 bases and J 6 bases, leaving 16 bases between the germline ends. The CDR3 covers 14 residues. This CDR3 reads CASLAEKQAGELFF. In DNA form, the CDR3 reads TGTGCCAGCCTCGCCGAAAAGCAGGCCGGGGAGCTGTTTTTT.

This clonotype was detected ten times or more. The chain has TRBV3-1 and TRBJ2-1; 14 bases map to TRBD2. This CDR3 contains 19 residues. Germline V gene lookup returns CDR1 LGHDT and CDR2 YNNKEL (reference sequence). Germline trimming cut 3 bases from V and 0 bases from J; bases unmatched to any gene: 7. The DNA of the CDR3 is TGTGCCAGCAGCCAGACTAGCGGGAGGGCCCTGAGCTCCTACAATGAGCAGTTCTTC. This gives the protein CASSQTSGRALSSYNEQFF.

This clonotype appeared many times. This chain joins TRBV7-6 and TRBJ2-1, with 7 bases lining up with TRBD2. Looked up from germline, CDR1 is SGHVS and CDR2 is FNYEAQ. The CDR3 runs to 16 residues. V shed 1 base, J shed 2 bases, and the junction held 5 bases outside the gene matches. The CDR3 region is CASSLGGAGPYNEQFF. CDR3 DNA sequence: TGTGCCAGCAGCTTAGGGGGAGCGGGGCCCTACAATGAGCAGTTCTTC.

The table lists this clonotype with many counts. The chain joins TRBV5-1 to TRBJ2-1; 7 bases agree with TRBD1. The CDR3 spans 16 residues. Germline CDR1 SGHRS, CDR2 YFSETQ. V lost 4 bases and J lost 3; bases outside the gene matches: 10. CDR3 sequence reads: CASSRATGSGYNEQFF. The CDR3 region has the DNA TGCGCCAGCAGCCGGGCGACAGGGTCTGGCTACAATGAGCAGTTCTTC.

The chain employs TRBV28 and TRBJ2-7; D not certain. CDR3 length: 15 residues. Germline-derived CDR1 and CDR2 are MDHEN and SYDVKM. With 5 bases removed from V and 4 bases from J, the gap between germline ends came to 18 bases. The DNA for the CDR3 is TGTGCCAGCAGTGCAATAGACCGCTCAGATTACGAGCAGTACTTC. This codes for CASSAIDRSDYEQYF.

The V gene is TRBV20-1, the J gene TRBJ2-3; 7 bases are a match to TRBD2. The CDR3 runs 18 residues. The ends lost 6 bases at V and 6 bases at J; junction bases unmatched: 24. Germline loops: CDR1 DFQATT, CDR2 SNEGSKA (reference sequence). In DNA, the CDR3 is TGCAGTGCCATAGATAATTGGGGGACTACTAACGTCGGGGATACGCAGTATTTT. As protein: CSAIDNWGTTNVGDTQYF.

This clonotype appeared many times. This rearrangement joins TRBV9 to TRBJ2-7, with 8 bases lining up with TRBD2. CDR3 length: 15 residues. Trimming cost V 0 bases and J 1 base; bases outside gene matches: 3. Per the germline V gene, CDR1 is SGDLS and CDR2 is YYNGEE. DNA of the CDR3: TGTGCCAGCAGCGTAGAGGCGGGAGGTTCCTACGAGCAGTACTTC. This translates into CASSVEAGGSYEQYF.